The next 4 T cell receptor beta chains were all read from a single sample in a study of T cells expressing NK-cell markers. TCRdb derives one entry per CDR3 protein from the 5' RACE reads, leaving out DNA. Its table records 130,000 to 150,000 distinct CDR3 sequences. The specimen was blood T cells: a sorted CD56 or NKG2C T cell subset, CD4+ or CD8+ T cells, or bulk PBMC T cells (not recorded which). These receptor sequences come from a man aged 18 to 35 in good health.

This rearrangement joins TRBV12-3 or TRBV12-4 to TRBJ1-5; the TRBD1 assignment by TCRdb is unverifiable without DNA. This CDR3 region has 15 residues. The CDR3: CASSLASGRTQPQHF.

This chain joins TRBV3-1 and TRBJ2-7; the TCRdb D gene call, TRBD1, has no DNA to confirm it. CDR3 length: 15 residues. Germline V gives CDR1 LGHDT, CDR2 YNNKEL (reference sequence). CDR3 sequence: CASSQLGAHSYEQYF.

This chain joins TRBV20-1 and TRBJ1-1; TCRdb's D gene call, TRBD1, goes unchecked for lack of DNA. Germline assignment: CDR1 DFQATT and CDR2 SNEGSKA (reference sequence). This CDR3 region has 16 residues. CDR3 residues: CSARGARQGAVTEAFF.

V usage is TRBV6-2 or TRBV6-3 and J usage is TRBJ2-1. This CDR3 comprises 17 residues. Germline values: CDR1 MNHEY, CDR2 SVGEGT. CDR3 in amino acids: CASSYPKSGSPYNEQFF.